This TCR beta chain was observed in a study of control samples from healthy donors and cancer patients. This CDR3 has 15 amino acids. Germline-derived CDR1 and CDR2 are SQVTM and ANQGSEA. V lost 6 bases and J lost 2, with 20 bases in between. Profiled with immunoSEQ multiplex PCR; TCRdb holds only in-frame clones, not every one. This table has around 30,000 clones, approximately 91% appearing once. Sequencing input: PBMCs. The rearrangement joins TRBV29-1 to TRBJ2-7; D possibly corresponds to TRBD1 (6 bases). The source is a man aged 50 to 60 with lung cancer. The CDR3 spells CSVVLQGLPPYEQYF. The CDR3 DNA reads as TGCAGCGTCGTTCTTCAGGGGCTGCCTCCCTACGAGCAGTACTTC.